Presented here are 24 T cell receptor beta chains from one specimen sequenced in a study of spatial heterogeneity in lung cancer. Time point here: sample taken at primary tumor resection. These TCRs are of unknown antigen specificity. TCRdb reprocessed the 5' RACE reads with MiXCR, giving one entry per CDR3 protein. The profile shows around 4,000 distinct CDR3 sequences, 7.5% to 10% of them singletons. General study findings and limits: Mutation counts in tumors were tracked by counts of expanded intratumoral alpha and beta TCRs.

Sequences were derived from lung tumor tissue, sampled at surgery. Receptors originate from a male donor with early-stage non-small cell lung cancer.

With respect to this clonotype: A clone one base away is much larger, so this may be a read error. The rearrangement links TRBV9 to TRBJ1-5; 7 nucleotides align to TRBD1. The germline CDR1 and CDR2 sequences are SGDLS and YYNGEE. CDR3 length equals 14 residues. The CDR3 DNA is TGTGCCAACAGCGTAGGGACAGATAATCAGCCCCAGCATTTT. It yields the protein CANSVGTDNQPQHF.

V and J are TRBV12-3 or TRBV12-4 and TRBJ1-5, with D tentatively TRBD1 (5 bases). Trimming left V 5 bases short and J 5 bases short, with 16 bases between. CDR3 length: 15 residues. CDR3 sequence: CASSLLSQGYQPQHF. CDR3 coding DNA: TGTGCCAGCAGTCTTCTGTCGCAGGGCTATCAGCCCCAGCATTTT.

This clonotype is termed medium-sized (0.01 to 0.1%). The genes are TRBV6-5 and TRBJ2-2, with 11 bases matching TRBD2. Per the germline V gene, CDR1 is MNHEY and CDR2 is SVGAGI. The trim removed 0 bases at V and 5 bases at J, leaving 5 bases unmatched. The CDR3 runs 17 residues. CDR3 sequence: CASSYSPSSGRTGELFF. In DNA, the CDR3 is TGTGCCAGCAGTTACTCCCCCTCTAGCGGGAGGACCGGGGAGCTGTTTTTT.

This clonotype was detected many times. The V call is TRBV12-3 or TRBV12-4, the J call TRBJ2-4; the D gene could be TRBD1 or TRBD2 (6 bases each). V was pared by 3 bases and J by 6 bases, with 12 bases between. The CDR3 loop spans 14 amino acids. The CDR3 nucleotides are TGTGCCAGCAGTTTCGGGGGCTTGGGAAACATTCAGTACTTC. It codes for CASSFGGLGNIQYF.

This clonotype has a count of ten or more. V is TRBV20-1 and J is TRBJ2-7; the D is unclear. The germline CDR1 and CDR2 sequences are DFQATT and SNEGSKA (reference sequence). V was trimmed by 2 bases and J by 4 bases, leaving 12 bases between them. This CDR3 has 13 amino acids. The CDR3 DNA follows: TGCAGTGCTAGACCTCCCGGTGTTTACGAGCAGTACTTC. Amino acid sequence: CSARPPGVYEQYF.

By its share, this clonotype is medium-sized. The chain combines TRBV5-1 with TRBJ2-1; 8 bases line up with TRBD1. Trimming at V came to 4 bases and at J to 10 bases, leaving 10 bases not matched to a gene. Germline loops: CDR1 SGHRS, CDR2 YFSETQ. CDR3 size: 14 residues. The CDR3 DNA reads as TGCGCCAGCAGCCTTCGGCAGGGGGCAGGGGAGCAGTTCTTC. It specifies CASSLRQGAGEQFF.

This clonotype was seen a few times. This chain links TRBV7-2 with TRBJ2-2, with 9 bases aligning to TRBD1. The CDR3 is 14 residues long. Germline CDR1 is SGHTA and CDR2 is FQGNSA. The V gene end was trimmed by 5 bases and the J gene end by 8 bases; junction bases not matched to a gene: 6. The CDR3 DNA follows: TGTGCCAGCAGCGCGGGACAGGGTTGGGGGGAGCTGTTTTTT. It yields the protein CASSAGQGWGELFF.

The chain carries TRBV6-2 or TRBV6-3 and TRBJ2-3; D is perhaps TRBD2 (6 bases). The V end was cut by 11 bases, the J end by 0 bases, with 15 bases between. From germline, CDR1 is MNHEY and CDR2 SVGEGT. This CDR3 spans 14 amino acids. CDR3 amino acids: CASRDGGSTDTQYF. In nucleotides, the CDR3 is TGTGCCTCCCGGGACGGAGGGAGCACAGATACGCAGTATTTT.

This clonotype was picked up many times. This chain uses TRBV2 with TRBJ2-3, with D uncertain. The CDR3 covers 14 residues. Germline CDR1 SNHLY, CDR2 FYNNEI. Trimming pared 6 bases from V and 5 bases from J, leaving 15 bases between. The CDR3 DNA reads TGTGCCAGCAGGGTCCAAGTTGCCCAAGATACGCAGTATTTT. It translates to CASRVQVAQDTQYF.

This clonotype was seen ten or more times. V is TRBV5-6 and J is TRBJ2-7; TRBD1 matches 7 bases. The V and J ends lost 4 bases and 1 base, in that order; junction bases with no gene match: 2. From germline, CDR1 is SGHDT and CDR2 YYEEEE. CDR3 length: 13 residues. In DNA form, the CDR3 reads TGTGCCAGCAGCCGACAGGGATCCTACGAGCAGTACTTC. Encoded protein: CASSRQGSYEQYF.

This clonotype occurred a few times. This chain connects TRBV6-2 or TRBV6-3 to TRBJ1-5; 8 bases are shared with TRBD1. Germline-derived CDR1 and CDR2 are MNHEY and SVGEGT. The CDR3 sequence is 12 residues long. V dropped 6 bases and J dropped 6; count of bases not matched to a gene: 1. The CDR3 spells CASRTGAQPQHF. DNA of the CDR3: TGTGCCAGCAGGACAGGGGCTCAGCCCCAGCATTTT.

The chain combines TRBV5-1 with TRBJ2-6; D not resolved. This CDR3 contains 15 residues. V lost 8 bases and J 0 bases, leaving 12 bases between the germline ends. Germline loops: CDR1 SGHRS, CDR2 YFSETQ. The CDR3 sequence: CASRGYGSGANVLTF. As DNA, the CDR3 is TGCGCCAGTCGTGGGTACGGCTCTGGGGCCAACGTCCTGACTTTC.

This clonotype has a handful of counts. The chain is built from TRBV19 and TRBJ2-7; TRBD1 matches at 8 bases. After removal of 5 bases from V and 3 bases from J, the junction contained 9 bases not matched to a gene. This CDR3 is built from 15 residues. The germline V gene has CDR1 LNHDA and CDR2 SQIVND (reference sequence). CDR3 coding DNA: TGTGCCAGTAGTCCGTCGGGAACAGGGGGCTACGAGCAGTACTTC. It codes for CASSPSGTGGYEQYF.

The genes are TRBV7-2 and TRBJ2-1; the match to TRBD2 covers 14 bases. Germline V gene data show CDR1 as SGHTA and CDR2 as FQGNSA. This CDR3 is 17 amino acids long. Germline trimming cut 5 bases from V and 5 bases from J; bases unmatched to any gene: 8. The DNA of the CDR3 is TGTGCCAGCAGCAAAGGACTAGCGGGGGGCGGGCACAATGAGCAGTTCTTC. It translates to CASSKGLAGGGHNEQFF.

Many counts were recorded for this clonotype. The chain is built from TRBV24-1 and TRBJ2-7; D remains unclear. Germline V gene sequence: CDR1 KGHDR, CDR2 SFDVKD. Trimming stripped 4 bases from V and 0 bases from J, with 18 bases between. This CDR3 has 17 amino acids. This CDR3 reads CATSDEPPQWHSYEQYF. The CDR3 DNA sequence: TGTGCCACCAGTGACGAACCTCCACAATGGCACTCCTACGAGCAGTACTTC.

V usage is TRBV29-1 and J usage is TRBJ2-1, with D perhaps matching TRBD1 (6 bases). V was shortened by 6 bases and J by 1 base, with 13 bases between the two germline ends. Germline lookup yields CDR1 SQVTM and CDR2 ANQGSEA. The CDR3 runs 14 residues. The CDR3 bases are TGCAGCGTATCAGGGGCCGTATCCTACAATGAGCAGTTCTTC. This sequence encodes CSVSGAVSYNEQFF.

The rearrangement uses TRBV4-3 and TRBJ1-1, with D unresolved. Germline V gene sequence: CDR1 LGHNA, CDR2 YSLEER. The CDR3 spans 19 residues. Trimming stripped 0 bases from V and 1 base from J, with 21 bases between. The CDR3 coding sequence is TGCGCCAGCAGCCAAGAAGGTCCATGGTCAGCTTATTCGAACACTGAAGCTTTCTTT. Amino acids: CASSQEGPWSAYSNTEAFF.

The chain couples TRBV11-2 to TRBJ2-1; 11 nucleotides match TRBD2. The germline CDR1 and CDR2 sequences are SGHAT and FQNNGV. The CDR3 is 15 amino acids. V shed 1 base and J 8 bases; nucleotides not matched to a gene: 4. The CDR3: CASSLATSGSYEQFF. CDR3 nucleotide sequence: TGTGCCAGCAGCTTAGCCACTAGCGGGAGCTATGAGCAGTTCTTC.

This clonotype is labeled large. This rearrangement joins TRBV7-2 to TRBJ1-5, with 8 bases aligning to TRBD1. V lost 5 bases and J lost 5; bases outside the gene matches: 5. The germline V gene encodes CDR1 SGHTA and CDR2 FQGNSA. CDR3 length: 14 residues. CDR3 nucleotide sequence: TGTGCCAGCAGCGGTTCAGGGGGCGATCAGCCCCAGCATTTT. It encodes CASSGSGGDQPQHF.

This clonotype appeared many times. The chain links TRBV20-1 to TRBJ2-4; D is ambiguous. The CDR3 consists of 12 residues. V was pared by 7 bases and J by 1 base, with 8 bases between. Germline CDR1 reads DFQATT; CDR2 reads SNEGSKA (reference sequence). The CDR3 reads CSVKLAKNIQYF. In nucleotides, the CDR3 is TGCAGTGTCAAATTGGCCAAAAACATTCAGTACTTC.

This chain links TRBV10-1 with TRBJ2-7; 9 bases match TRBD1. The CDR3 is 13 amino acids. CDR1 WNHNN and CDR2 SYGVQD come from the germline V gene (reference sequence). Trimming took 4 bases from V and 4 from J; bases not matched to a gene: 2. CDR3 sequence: CASSGDRVYEQYF. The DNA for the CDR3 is TGCGCCAGCAGTGGGGACAGGGTTTACGAGCAGTACTTC.

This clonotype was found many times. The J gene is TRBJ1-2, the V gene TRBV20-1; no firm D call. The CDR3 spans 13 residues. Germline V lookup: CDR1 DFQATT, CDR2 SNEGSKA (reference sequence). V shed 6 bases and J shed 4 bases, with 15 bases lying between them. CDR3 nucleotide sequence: TGCAGTGCCCATATGCCCTCCAGCTATGGCTACACCTTC. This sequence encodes CSAHMPSSYGYTF.

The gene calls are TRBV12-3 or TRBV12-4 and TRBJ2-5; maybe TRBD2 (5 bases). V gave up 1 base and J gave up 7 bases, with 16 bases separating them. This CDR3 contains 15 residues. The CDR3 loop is CASSLVGGPRGTQYF. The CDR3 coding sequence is TGTGCCAGCAGTTTAGTAGGTGGGCCCCGGGGGACCCAGTACTTC.

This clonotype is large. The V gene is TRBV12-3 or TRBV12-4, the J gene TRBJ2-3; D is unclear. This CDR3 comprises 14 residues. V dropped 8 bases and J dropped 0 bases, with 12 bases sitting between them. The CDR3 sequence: CASGIAASTDTQYF. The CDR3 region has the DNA TGTGCCAGCGGGATCGCGGCCAGCACAGATACGCAGTATTTT.